Below, 14 T cell receptor beta chains from the same sample are listed, as sequenced in a study of shared clonotypes between healthy human individuals. This table comes from immunoSEQ multiplex PCR, and its TCRdb copy is limited to in-frame clones, with some not included. The sample contains about 2 million clones, 85% to 95% of which appear only once. It was CD45RO-negative cells, positively selected for CCR7, that made up naive CD8 cells, with terminally differentiated effector memory CD45RA+ cells excluded. Sequencing was done on a sample of naive CD8+ T cells sorted from blood. The receptors shown here come from a man aged 18 to 30 in good health.

V and J are TRBV13 and TRBJ2-2; the match to TRBD2 covers 11 bases. The V and J ends lost 8 bases and 4 bases, in that order; junction bases with no gene match: 9. The germline V gene has CDR1 PRHDT and CDR2 FYEKMQ (reference sequence). There are 16 residues in the CDR3. DNA for the CDR3: TGTGCCAGCCAAATAGCGGGAGGGGCCGGCACCGGGGAGCTGTTTTTT. It translates to CASQIAGGAGTGELFF.

Regarding this clone: This CDR3 is also generated by other DNA sequences in the sample. The V and J genes are TRBV27 and TRBJ2-3; no clear D gene. CDR1 and CDR2 (germline): MNHEY, SMNVEV (reference sequence). Deletions cut 5 bases from V and 2 bases from J, with 2 bases between. The CDR3 length is 11 residues. CDR3 amino acids: CASSDTDTQYF. The CDR3 bases are TGTGCCAGCAGTGACACAGATACGCAGTATTTT.

This clone showed up just a few times. At the DNA level, this CDR3 is encoded by other sequences in the same sample as well. The chain links TRBV27 to TRBJ2-7, with 7 bases identical to TRBD1. Germline-derived CDR1 and CDR2 are MNHEY and SMNVEV (reference sequence). The CDR3 is 14 amino acids. V shed 3 bases and J 0 bases; nucleotides not matched to a gene: 2. The CDR3: CASSFAGGSYEQYF. The CDR3 DNA reads TGTGCCAGCAGTTTTGCAGGGGGCTCCTACGAGCAGTACTTC.

This clone was seen a single time. The V gene is TRBV13, the J gene TRBJ2-5; 8 positions agree with TRBD2. V lost 4 bases and J lost 5; bases outside the gene matches: 9. This CDR3 has 15 amino acids. The germline V gene encodes CDR1 PRHDT and CDR2 FYEKMQ (reference sequence). The CDR3 DNA is TGTGCCAGCAGCTCCGGGGGGAGCGGGGGTGAGACCCAGTACTTC. Translated, it gives CASSSGGSGGETQYF.

The chain recombines TRBV4-1 with TRBJ2-1; 7 bases map to TRBD1. The junction had 2 bases not matched to a gene; V was cut back by 3 bases and J by 0 bases. This CDR3 comprises 15 residues. CDR1 is MGHRA and CDR2 is YSYEKL in the germline V gene. CDR3 loop: CASSHRQGSYNEQFF. The CDR3 coding sequence is TGCGCCAGCAGCCACAGACAGGGCTCCTACAATGAGCAGTTCTTC.

This sequence joins TRBV6-5 and TRBJ2-7; 9 bases agree with TRBD1. This CDR3 is 13 amino acids long. The germline gives CDR1 MNHEY, CDR2 SVGAGI. V was clipped by 6 bases and J by 3 bases; unmatched bases: 3. CDR3 region: CASSTTGGYEQYF. The CDR3 nucleotides read TGTGCCAGCAGCACGACAGGGGGCTACGAGCAGTACTTC.

The V and J genes are TRBV4-1 and TRBJ2-7; possibly TRBD1 for D (6 bases). V was shortened by 1 base and J by 2 bases, with 15 bases between the two germline ends. The CDR3 loop spans 16 amino acids. Germline V gene data show CDR1 as MGHRA and CDR2 as YSYEKL. CDR3 in amino acids: CASSQARQAFTYEQYF. The CDR3 DNA reads as TGCGCCAGCAGCCAAGCCCGACAGGCATTTACCTACGAGCAGTACTTC.

The chain is built from TRBV13 and TRBJ1-5; TRBD1 aligns across 8 bases. The CDR3 is 16 residues long. After removal of 5 bases from V and 4 bases from J, the junction contained 10 bases not matched to a gene. Germline V gene sequence: CDR1 PRHDT, CDR2 FYEKMQ (reference sequence). In DNA form, the CDR3 reads TGTGCCAGCAGCACCTATGGTGGGACAGGAAATCAGCCCCAGCATTTT. Its translation is CASSTYGGTGNQPQHF.

The V and J genes are TRBV19 and TRBJ2-7; D is perhaps TRBD2 (5 bases). Germline V lookup: CDR1 LNHDA, CDR2 SQIVND (reference sequence). This CDR3 contains 14 residues. V lost 6 bases, J lost 4 bases, and 16 bases lay in between. For the CDR3, the DNA is TGTGCCAGTAGCATCGGGGAGCGCCTATACGAGCAGTACTTC. It is translated as CASSIGERLYEQYF. Full variable domain (outside the CDR3, taken from reference TRBV19 and TRBJ2-7): DGGITQSPKYLFRKEGQNVTLSCEQNLNHDAMYWYRQDPGQGLRLIYYSQIVNDFQKGDIAEGYSVSREKKESFPLTVTSAQKNPTAFYLCASSIGERLYEQYFGPGTRLTVT.

This clone was recorded a few times. This chain connects TRBV6-5 to TRBJ1-1; 7 bases fit TRBD1. With V trimmed by 5 bases and J by 0 bases, 6 bases remained unmatched. The germline V gene encodes CDR1 MNHEY and CDR2 SVGAGI. This CDR3 region has 15 residues. The CDR3 is CASSRTGNMNTEAFF. The CDR3, as DNA: TGTGCCAGCAGTCGGACAGGCAATATGAACACTGAAGCTTTCTTT.

The chain recombines TRBV7-2 with TRBJ1-6, with 8 bases lining up with TRBD1. The CDR3 runs to 16 residues. The junction had 7 bases not matched to a gene; V was cut back by 2 bases and J by 7 bases. Looked up from germline, CDR1 is SGHTA and CDR2 is FQGNSA. The CDR3 loop reads CASSLQGASGNSPLHF. As DNA, the CDR3 is TGTGCCAGCAGCTTACAGGGGGCCTCCGGGAATTCACCCCTCCACTTT.

The CDR3: CASSSLDWTYNEQFF. DNA of the CDR3: TGTGCCAGCAGCTCGCTGGATTGGACCTACAATGAGCAGTTCTTC. The chain uses TRBV7-9 and TRBJ2-1; D is unclear. Germline CDR1 SEHNR, CDR2 FQNEAQ (reference sequence). The CDR3 covers 15 residues. Trimming left V 4 bases short and J 2 bases short, with 12 bases between.

The rearrangement links TRBV9 to TRBJ2-1; 8 nucleotides match TRBD2. CDR3 length: 16 residues. Germline lookup yields CDR1 SGDLS and CDR2 YYNGEE. V gave up 0 bases and J gave up 10 bases; unmatched junction bases: 12. CDR3 amino acids: CASSVGLAGRGGEQFF. CDR3 in DNA: TGTGCCAGCAGCGTAGGTCTAGCGGGTCGAGGTGGGGAGCAGTTCTTC.

This clone was seen more than once but under ten times. V usage is TRBV19 and J usage is TRBJ1-2; TRBD1 aligns across 8 bases. V lost 9 bases, J lost 5 bases, and 8 bases stayed unmatched. CDR1 is LNHDA and CDR2 is SQIVND in the germline V gene (reference sequence). The CDR3 is 13 amino acids. CDR3 loop: CASTDRGRYGYTF. The CDR3 DNA sequence: TGTGCCAGCACCGACAGGGGCAGGTATGGCTACACCTTC.